These 21 T cell receptor beta chains share one sample of origin, sequenced in a study of shared clonotypes between healthy human individuals. Generated by immunoSEQ multiplex PCR, the TCRdb table keeps only in-frame clones and is missing some. The table includes approximately 2.3 million clones, just over 90% detected once. The specimen sequenced was naive CD4+ T cells from PBMCs. Subset in this sample: CD45RA+ positively selected. The receptors originated from a man younger than 35 in good health. Some clones in this sample may be carry-over from other donors' samples.

This clone came up a few times. The chain uses TRBV11-2 and TRBJ1-5, with 7 bases identical to TRBD1. The CDR3 runs to 14 residues. V shed 5 bases, J shed 5 bases, and the junction held 6 bases outside the gene matches. The germline CDR1 and CDR2 sequences are SGHAT and FQNNGV. CDR3 amino acids: CASSQTTGHQPQHF. CDR3 DNA: TGTGCCAGCAGCCAAACGACAGGGCATCAGCCCCAGCATTTT.

Comment on this clone: Other DNA sequences in the sample encode the same CDR3. The rearrangement joins TRBV5-1 to TRBJ2-1; 9 bases align to TRBD2. Looked up from germline, CDR1 is SGHRS and CDR2 is YFSETQ. CDR3 length equals 16 residues. V trimming: 0 bases; J trimming: 0 bases; junction bases outside the gene matches: 1. The CDR3 region has the DNA TGCGCCAGCAGCTTGGTTAGCGGGAGCTCCTACAATGAGCAGTTCTTC. It yields the protein CASSLVSGSSYNEQFF.

V and J are TRBV30 and TRBJ2-1, with 7 bases fitting TRBD2. The V segment lost 3 bases and the J segment 5 bases; nucleotides outside the gene matches: 7. The CDR3 loop spans 14 amino acids. Germline CDR1 GTSNPN, CDR2 SVGIG (reference sequence). As DNA, the CDR3 is TGTGCCTGGAGCTCACTAGCGCCAAACAATGAGCAGTTCTTC. Protein: CAWSSLAPNNEQFF.

This clone was counted once. This chain uses TRBV5-1 with TRBJ2-1; 8 bases are shared with TRBD1. Trimming at V came to 2 bases and at J to 3 bases, leaving 4 bases not matched to a gene. From germline, CDR1 is SGHRS and CDR2 YFSETQ. CDR3 length equals 15 residues. In DNA form, the CDR3 reads TGCGCCAGCAGCTTCCGACAGGGGAACTACAATGAGCAGTTCTTC. Its translation: CASSFRQGNYNEQFF.

The chain couples TRBV7-8 to TRBJ2-7; D unclear. V was shortened by 5 bases and J by 5 bases, with 16 bases between the two germline ends. Germline values: CDR1 SGHVS, CDR2 FQNEAQ. The CDR3 is 14 residues long. The DNA for the CDR3 is TGTGCCAGCAGCGCTAGTGGGTGGAAGGACGAGCAGTACTTC. It translates to CASSASGWKDEQYF.

J is TRBJ2-1 and V is TRBV7-2; 9 bases match TRBD2. CDR3 length: 15 amino acids. Germline CDR1 SGHTA, CDR2 FQGNSA. Unmatched junction bases numbered 9, after V lost 6 bases and J lost 6 bases. CDR3 residues: CASRPGLAGSNEQFF. Written as DNA, the CDR3 is TGTGCCAGCAGACCCGGGCTAGCGGGGTCCAATGAGCAGTTCTTC.

The CDR3 DNA sequence: TGTGCCAGCGACACTGCCGCGACAGGACGCTACGAGCAGTACTTC. It is translated as CASDTAATGRYEQYF. The chain joins TRBV28 to TRBJ2-7, with D possibly matching TRBD1 (6 bases). The CDR3 consists of 15 residues. The germline V gene has CDR1 MDHEN and CDR2 SYDVKM. V gave up 8 bases and J gave up 3 bases, with 20 bases separating them.

Of note for this clone: This CDR3 is also generated by other DNA sequences in the sample. The chain employs TRBV4-1 and TRBJ2-7; 9 nucleotides agree with TRBD1. Per the germline V gene, CDR1 is MGHRA and CDR2 is YSYEKL. This CDR3 has 16 residues. V shed 4 bases, J shed 4 bases, and the junction held 11 bases outside the gene matches. The CDR3 DNA reads as TGCGCCAGCAGCCCTCTCCACAGGGGGCGCGGGTACGAGCAGTACTTC. This gives the protein CASSPLHRGRGYEQYF.

This chain links TRBV19 with TRBJ2-1; 11 bases align to TRBD2. J lost 3 bases, V lost 2 bases, and 9 bases had no gene match. This CDR3 is built from 18 residues. The germline gives CDR1 LNHDA, CDR2 SQIVND (reference sequence). The CDR3 DNA follows: TGTGCCAGTAGTATAAGGCTAGCGGGAGGAAAAATCTACAATGAGCAGTTCTTC. Protein: CASSIRLAGGKIYNEQFF.

In regard to this clone: The same CDR3 can be traced to other DNA sequences in this sample. The J gene is TRBJ1-4, the V gene TRBV18; D is uncertain. The CDR3 consists of 12 residues. Trimming cost V 3 bases and J 8 bases, with 7 bases left between them. Germline loops: CDR1 KGHSH, CDR2 LQKENI. CDR3 amino acids: CASSPEGEKLFF. CDR3 DNA sequence: TGTGCCAGCTCACCTGAAGGGGAAAAACTGTTTTTT. Drawing the rest from reference TRBV18 and TRBJ1-4, the complete variable domain is NAGVMQNPRHLVRRRGQEARLRCSPMKGHSHVYWYRQLPEEGLKFMVYLQKENIIDESGMPKERFSAEFPKEGPSILRIQQVVRGDSAAYFCASSPEGEKLFFGSGTQLSVL.

The chain links TRBV6-5 to TRBJ1-1; TRBD1 might be the D (5 bases). This CDR3 is 14 amino acids long. Trimming removed 5 bases from V and 3 bases from J, with 13 bases in between. Germline loops: CDR1 MNHEY, CDR2 SVGAGI. In nucleotides, the CDR3 is TGTGCCAGCAGTCCAGGGTATAGGGACACTGAAGCTTTCTTT. This gives the protein CASSPGYRDTEAFF.

The V and J genes are TRBV4-1 and TRBJ1-5, with D tentatively TRBD1 (5 bases). This CDR3 contains 17 residues. V shed 0 bases and J shed 3 bases, with 15 bases lying between them. CDR1 is MGHRA and CDR2 is YSYEKL in the germline V gene. CDR3 region: CASSQEWRTGPNQPQHF. DNA for the CDR3: TGCGCCAGCAGCCAAGAATGGAGAACGGGGCCCAATCAGCCCCAGCATTTT.

The chain recombines TRBV14 with TRBJ2-6; D is unclear. The CDR3 is made up of 20 amino acids. Germline V gene lookup returns CDR1 SGHDN and CDR2 FVKESK. V lost 2 bases, J lost 1 base, and 21 bases lay in between. This chain's CDR3 is CASSQSRADSFWSGANVLTF. In DNA, the CDR3 is TGTGCCAGCAGCCAATCTAGGGCAGACTCGTTCTGGTCTGGGGCCAACGTCCTGACTTTC. The full variable domain, rest sourced from reference TRBV14 and TRBJ2-6, is EAGVTQFPSHSVIEKGQTVTLRCDPISGHDNLYWYRRVMGKEIKFLLHFVKESKQDESGMPNNRFLAERTGGTYSTLKVQPAELEDSGVYFCASSQSRADSFWSGANVLTFGAGSRLTVL.

The V and J genes are TRBV10-3 and TRBJ2-7; the match to TRBD1 covers 9 bases. CDR1 is ENHRY, CDR2 SYGVKD, per germline. The CDR3 loop spans 13 amino acids. Trimming at V came to 6 bases and at J to 3 bases, leaving 3 bases not matched to a gene. The CDR3 region is CAISRQGDYEQYF. The CDR3 nucleotides are TGTGCCATCAGCCGACAGGGGGACTACGAGCAGTACTTC.

This chain links TRBV25-1 with TRBJ1-1; D is undetermined. This CDR3 spans 11 amino acids. The V gene's germline CDR1 is MGHDK and CDR2 SYGVNS. Trimming removed 3 bases at V and 13 bases at J, with 12 bases between. CDR3 in amino acids: CASSDLRAFFF. CDR3 sequence (DNA): TGTGCCAGCAGTGACCTGAGGGCCTTTTTCTTT. Drawing the rest from reference TRBV25-1 and TRBJ1-1, the complete variable domain is EADIYQTPRYLVIGTGKKITLECSQTMGHDKMYWYQQDPGMELHLIHYSYGVNSTEKGDLSSESTVSRIRTEHFPLTLESARPSHTSQYLCASSDLRAFFFGQGTRLTVV.

This clone is a singleton in its sample. The chain recombines TRBV5-4 with TRBJ1-2, with TRBD1 matching 7 bases. There are 15 residues in the CDR3. Germline loops: CDR1 SGHNT, CDR2 YYREEE (reference sequence). V shed 4 bases, J shed 9 bases, and the junction held 15 bases outside the gene matches. The CDR3 DNA sequence: TGTGCCAGCAGCCGAGGTTCAGGGGGTGGCTCGAGCTACACCTTC. Its translation is CASSRGSGGGSSYTF.

The V call is TRBV7-8, the J call TRBJ2-3; D possibly corresponds to TRBD1 (6 bases). There are 14 residues in the CDR3. V gave up 5 bases and J gave up 6 bases, with 15 bases separating them. Looked up from germline, CDR1 is SGHVS and CDR2 is FQNEAQ. The CDR3 coding sequence is TGTGCCAGCAGCACCCGCGACAGGCGGGATACGCAGTATTTT. It yields the protein CASSTRDRRDTQYF.

This clone has a single count. The rearrangement links TRBV18 to TRBJ2-7; 10 bases are a match to TRBD1. The trim removed 2 bases at V and 1 base at J, leaving 5 bases unmatched. Germline V gene data show CDR1 as KGHSH and CDR2 as LQKENI. There are 16 residues in the CDR3. As DNA, the CDR3 is TGTGCCAGCTCACCAGGGAGGACAGGGGGTTCCTACGAGCAGTACTTC. Its protein is CASSPGRTGGSYEQYF.

A few counts support this clone. This chain connects TRBV29-1 to TRBJ1-2; possible D gene TRBD1, 6 bases. The CDR3 is made up of 13 amino acids. The germline V gene encodes CDR1 SQVTM and CDR2 ANQGSEA. Trimming took off 7 bases at V and 7 bases at J, with 19 bases between the two ends. The CDR3 protein is CSAVRGAVGGYTF. CDR3 DNA: TGCAGCGCCGTGCGGGGGGCGGTGGGTGGCTACACCTTC.

V gene TRBV18 combines with J gene TRBJ2-5; tentatively, D is TRBD1 (5 bases). This CDR3 comprises 16 residues. CDR1 is KGHSH, CDR2 LQKENI, per germline. V gave up 2 bases and J gave up 1 base, with 14 bases separating them. CDR3 in DNA: TGTGCCAGCTCACCATTGGGGCAGGCCGGCCAAGAGACCCAGTACTTC. Amino acids: CASSPLGQAGQETQYF.

This clone is a singleton in its sample. The genes are TRBV5-6 and TRBJ2-7; unclear D gene. This CDR3 spans 15 amino acids. Trimming took off 1 base at V and 2 bases at J, with 13 bases between the two ends. The germline V gene has CDR1 SGHDT and CDR2 YYEEEE. The CDR3 sequence is CASSLRRIGPYEQYF. The CDR3 DNA follows: TGTGCCAGCAGCTTGCGGCGGATTGGGCCCTACGAGCAGTACTTC.